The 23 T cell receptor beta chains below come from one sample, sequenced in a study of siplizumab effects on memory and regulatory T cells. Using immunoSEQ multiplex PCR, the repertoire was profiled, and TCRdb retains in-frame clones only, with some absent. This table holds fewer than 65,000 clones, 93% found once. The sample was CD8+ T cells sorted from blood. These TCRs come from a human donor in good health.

The chain's CDR3 is CASRSGLYDRKYEQYF. CDR3 nucleotide sequence: TGTGCCAGCAGATCCGGGTTATACGACAGAAAATACGAGCAGTACTTC. This chain connects TRBV7-2 to TRBJ2-7; the D gene is possibly TRBD1 (5 bases). This CDR3 is built from 16 residues. Trimming cost V 6 bases and J 4 bases, with 22 bases left between them. Germline V gives CDR1 SGHTA, CDR2 FQGNSA.

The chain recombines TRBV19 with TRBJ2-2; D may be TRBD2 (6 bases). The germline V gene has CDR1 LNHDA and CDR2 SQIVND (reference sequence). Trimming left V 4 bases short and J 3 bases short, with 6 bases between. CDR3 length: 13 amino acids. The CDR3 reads CASSTGDTGELFF. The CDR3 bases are TGTGCCAGTAGTACGGGGGACACCGGGGAGCTGTTTTTT.

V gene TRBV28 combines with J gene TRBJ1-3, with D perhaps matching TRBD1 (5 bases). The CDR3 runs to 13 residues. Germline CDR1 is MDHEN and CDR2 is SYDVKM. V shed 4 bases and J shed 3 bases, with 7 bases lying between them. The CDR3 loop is CASSSRVGNTIYF. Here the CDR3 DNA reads TGTGCCAGCAGTTCCAGGGTTGGAAACACCATATATTTT.

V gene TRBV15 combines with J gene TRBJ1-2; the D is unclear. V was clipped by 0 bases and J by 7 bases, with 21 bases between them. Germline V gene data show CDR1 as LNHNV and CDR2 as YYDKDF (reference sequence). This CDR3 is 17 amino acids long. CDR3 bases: TGTGCCACCAGCAGAGATCGGCTCACCGGGAAGGTGGCTGGCTACACCTTC. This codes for CATSRDRLTGKVAGYTF. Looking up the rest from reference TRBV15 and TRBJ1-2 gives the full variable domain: DAMVIQNPRYQVTQFGKPVTLSCSQTLNHNVMYWYQQKSSQAPKLLFHYYDKDFNNEADTPDNFQSRRPNTSFCFLDIRSPGLGDTAMYLCATSRDRLTGKVAGYTFGSGTRLTVV.

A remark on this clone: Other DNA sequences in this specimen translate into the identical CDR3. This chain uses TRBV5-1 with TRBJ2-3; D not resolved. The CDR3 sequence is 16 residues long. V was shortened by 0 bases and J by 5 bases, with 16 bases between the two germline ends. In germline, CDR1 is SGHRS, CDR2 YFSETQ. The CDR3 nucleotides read TGCGCCAGCAGCTTGGATGGCCTCTCCTTAGGAGATACGCAGTATTTT. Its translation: CASSLDGLSLGDTQYF. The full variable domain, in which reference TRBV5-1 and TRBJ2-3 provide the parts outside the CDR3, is KAGVTQTPRYLIKTRGQQVTLSCSPISGHRSVSWYQQTPGQGLQFLFEYFSETQRNKGNFPGRFSGRQFSNSRSEMNVSTLELGDSALYLCASSLDGLSLGDTQYFGPGTRLTVL.

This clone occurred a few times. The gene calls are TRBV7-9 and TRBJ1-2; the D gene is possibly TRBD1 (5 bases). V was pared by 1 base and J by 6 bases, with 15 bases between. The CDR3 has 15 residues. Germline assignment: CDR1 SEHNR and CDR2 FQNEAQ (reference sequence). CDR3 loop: CASSLGTGVEDGYTF. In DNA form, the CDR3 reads TGTGCCAGCAGCTTAGGCACAGGTGTTGAAGATGGCTACACCTTC.

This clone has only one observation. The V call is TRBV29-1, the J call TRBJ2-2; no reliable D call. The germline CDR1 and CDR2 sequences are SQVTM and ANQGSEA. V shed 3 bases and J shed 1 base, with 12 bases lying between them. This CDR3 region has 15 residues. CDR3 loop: CSVEFLWQNTGELFF. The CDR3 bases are TGCAGCGTTGAGTTTCTCTGGCAGAACACCGGGGAGCTGTTTTTT.

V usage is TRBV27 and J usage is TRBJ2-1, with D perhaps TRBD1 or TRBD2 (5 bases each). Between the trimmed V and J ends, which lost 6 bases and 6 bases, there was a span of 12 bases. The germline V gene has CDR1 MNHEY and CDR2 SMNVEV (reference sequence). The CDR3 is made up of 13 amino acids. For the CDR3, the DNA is TGTGCCAGCAGCCCCGGGACCTTCAATGAGCAGTTCTTC. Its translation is CASSPGTFNEQFF.

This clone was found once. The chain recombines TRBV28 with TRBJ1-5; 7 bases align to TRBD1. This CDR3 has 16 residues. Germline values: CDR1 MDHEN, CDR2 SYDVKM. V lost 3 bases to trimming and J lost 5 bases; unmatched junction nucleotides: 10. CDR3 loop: CASSFPGGGNYQPQHF. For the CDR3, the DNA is TGTGCCAGCAGTTTCCCAGGGGGAGGTAATTATCAGCCCCAGCATTTT.

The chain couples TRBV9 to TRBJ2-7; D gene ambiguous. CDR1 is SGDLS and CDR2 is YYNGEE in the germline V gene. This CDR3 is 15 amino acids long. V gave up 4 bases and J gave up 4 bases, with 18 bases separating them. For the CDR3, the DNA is TGTGCCAGCAGCCCAAACACCGCAGGTGGATACGAGCAGTACTTC. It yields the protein CASSPNTAGGYEQYF.

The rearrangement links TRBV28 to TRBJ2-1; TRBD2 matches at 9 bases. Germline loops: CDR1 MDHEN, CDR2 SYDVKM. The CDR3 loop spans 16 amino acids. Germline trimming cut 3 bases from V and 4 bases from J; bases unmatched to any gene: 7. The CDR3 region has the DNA TGTGCCAGCAGTTTGCCAACTAGCGGGTCTTACAATGAGCAGTTCTTC. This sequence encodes CASSLPTSGSYNEQFF.

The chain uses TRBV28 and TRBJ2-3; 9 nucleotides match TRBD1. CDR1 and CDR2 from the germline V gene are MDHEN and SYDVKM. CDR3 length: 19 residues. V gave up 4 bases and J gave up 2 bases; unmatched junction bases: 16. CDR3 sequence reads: CASSSYQITGQGPTDTQYF. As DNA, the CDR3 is TGTGCCAGCAGTTCCTACCAAATTACGGGACAGGGACCCACAGATACGCAGTATTTT.

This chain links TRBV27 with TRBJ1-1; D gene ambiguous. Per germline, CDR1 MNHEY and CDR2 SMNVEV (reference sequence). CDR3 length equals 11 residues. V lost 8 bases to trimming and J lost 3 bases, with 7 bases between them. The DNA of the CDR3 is TGTGCCAGCGTCGGGTACACTGAAGCTTTCTTT. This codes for CASVGYTEAFF.

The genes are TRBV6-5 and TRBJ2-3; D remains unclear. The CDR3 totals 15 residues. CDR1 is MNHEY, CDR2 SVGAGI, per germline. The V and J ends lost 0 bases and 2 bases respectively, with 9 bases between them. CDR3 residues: CASSYSSSPTDTQYF. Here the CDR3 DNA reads TGTGCCAGCAGTTACTCGTCCTCCCCCACAGATACGCAGTATTTT.

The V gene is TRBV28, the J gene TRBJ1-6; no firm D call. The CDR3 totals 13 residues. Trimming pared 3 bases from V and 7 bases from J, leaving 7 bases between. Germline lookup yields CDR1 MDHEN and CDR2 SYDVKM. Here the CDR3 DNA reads TGTGCCAGCAGTTTGGATTTCAATTCACCCCTCCACTTT. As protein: CASSLDFNSPLHF.

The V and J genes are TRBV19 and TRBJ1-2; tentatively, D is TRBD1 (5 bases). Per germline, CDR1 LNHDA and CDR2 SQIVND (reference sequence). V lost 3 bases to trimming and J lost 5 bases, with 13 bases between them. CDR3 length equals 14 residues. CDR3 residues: CASSISGYLYGYTF. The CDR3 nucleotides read TGTGCCAGTAGTATTTCAGGGTACCTATATGGCTACACCTTC. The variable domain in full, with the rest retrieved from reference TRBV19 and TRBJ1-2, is DGGITQSPKYLFRKEGQNVTLSCEQNLNHDAMYWYRQDPGQGLRLIYYSQIVNDFQKGDIAEGYSVSREKKESFPLTVTSAQKNPTAFYLCASSISGYLYGYTFGSGTRLTVV.

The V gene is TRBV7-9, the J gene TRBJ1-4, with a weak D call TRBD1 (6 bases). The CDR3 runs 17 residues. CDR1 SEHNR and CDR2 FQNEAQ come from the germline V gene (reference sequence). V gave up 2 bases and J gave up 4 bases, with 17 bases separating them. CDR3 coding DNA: TGTGCCAGCAGCTTATCCGGGTCGACAGGACTTAATGAAAAACTGTTTTTT. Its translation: CASSLSGSTGLNEKLFF.

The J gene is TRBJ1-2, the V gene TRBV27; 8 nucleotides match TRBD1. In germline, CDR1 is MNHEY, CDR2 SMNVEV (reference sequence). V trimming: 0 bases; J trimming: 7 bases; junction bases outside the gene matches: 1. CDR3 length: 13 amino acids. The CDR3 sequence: CASSLSQGAGYTF. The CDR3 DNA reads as TGTGCCAGCAGTTTATCCCAGGGGGCTGGCTACACCTTC.

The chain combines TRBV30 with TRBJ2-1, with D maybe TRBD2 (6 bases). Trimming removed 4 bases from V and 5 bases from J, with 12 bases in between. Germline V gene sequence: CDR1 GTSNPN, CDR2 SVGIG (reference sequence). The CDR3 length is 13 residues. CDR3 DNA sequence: TGTGCCTGGATGGTATTAGCGGACAATGAGCAGTTCTTC. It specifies CAWMVLADNEQFF.

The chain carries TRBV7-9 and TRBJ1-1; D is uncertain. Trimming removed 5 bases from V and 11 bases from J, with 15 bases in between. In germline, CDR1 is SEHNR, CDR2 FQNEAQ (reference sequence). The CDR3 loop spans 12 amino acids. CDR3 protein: CASSLETPGAFF. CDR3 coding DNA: TGTGCCAGCAGCCTGGAAACTCCCGGGGCTTTCTTT.

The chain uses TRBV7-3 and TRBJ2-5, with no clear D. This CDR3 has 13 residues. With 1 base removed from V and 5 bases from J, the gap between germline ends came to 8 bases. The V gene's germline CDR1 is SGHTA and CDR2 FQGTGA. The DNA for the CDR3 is TGTGCCAGCAGCTTAAATTTTGGGGAGACCCAGTACTTC. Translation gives CASSLNFGETQYF.

CDR3 sequence: CASSYVAGGTDTQYF. For the CDR3, the DNA is TGTGCCAGCAGTTATGTAGCGGGAGGCACAGATACGCAGTATTTT. The chain joins TRBV6-5 to TRBJ2-3; 9 bases match TRBD2. Unmatched junction bases numbered 2, after V lost 3 bases and J lost 1 base. CDR3 length: 15 residues. Germline CDR1 reads MNHEY; CDR2 reads SVGAGI.

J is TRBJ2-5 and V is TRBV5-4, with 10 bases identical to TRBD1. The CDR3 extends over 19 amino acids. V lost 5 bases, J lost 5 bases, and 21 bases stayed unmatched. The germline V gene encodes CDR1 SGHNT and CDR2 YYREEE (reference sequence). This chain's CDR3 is CASSSGTGVFSGRGETQYF. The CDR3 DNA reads TGTGCCAGCAGTTCCGGGACAGGGGTTTTTAGCGGGCGGGGGGAGACCCAGTACTTC. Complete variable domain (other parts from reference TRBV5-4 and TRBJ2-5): ETGVTQSPTHLIKTRGQQVTLRCSSQSGHNTVSWYQQALGQGPQFIFQYYREEENGRGNFPPRFSGLQFPNYSSELNVNALELDDSALYLCASSSGTGVFSGRGETQYFGPGTRLLVL.